This TCR beta chain was found in a study of early T cells in non-severe SARS-CoV-2 infection. TCRdb used MiXCR to reprocess the 5' RACE reads, holding one entry per CDR3 protein. The data show approximately 45,000 distinct CDR3 sequences, with around 6% seen just once and over 10% held by the top ten. Germline CDR1 and CDR2: MNHEY and SMNVEV (reference sequence). Trimming took 5 bases from V and 6 from J, leaving 16 bases between them. The CDR3 runs to 14 residues. This chain links TRBV27 with TRBJ1-1, with a weak D call TRBD1 (5 bases). The clonotype comes from an adult who was a healthcare worker with PCR-confirmed SARS-CoV-2 infection or an uninfected control (not recorded which). The sample consisted of whole blood. The DNA of the CDR3 is TGTGCCAGCAGTGCCCTCCCTTCGGGGGCTGAAGCTTTCTTT. It is translated as CASSALPSGAEAFF.